These 17 T cell receptor beta chains came from one sample sequenced in a study of early T cells in non-severe SARS-CoV-2 infection. TCRdb itself ran the 5' RACE reads through MiXCR, one entry per CDR3 protein. The table has approximately 66,000 distinct CDR3 sequences, about 12% seen once; the top ten hold about 1.2%. The sample here was whole blood, taken at baseline. The source is an adult who was a healthcare worker with PCR-confirmed SARS-CoV-2 infection or an uninfected control (not recorded which). The donor label of this sample is uncertain.

This rearrangement joins TRBV20-1 to TRBJ2-2, with 12 nucleotides matching TRBD2. Trimming at V came to 6 bases and at J to 4 bases, leaving 3 bases not matched to a gene. Germline-derived CDR1 and CDR2 are DFQATT and SNEGSKA (reference sequence). This CDR3 has 14 amino acids. The CDR3 DNA reads as TGCAGTGCCAGGACTAGCGGGGCCACCGGGGAGCTGTTTTTT. Its protein product is CSARTSGATGELFF.

Many counts were recorded for this clonotype. CDR3 sequence reads: CASRSGPKNIQYF. As DNA, the CDR3 is TGTGCCAGCAGGTCCGGTCCGAAAAACATTCAGTACTTC. The chain carries TRBV2 and TRBJ2-4, with unresolved D. The V end lost 6 bases, the J end lost 4 bases, and 10 bases lay between the germline ends. Per the germline V gene, CDR1 is SNHLY and CDR2 is FYNNEI. The CDR3 has 13 residues.

V is TRBV11-2 and J is TRBJ2-2; D uncertain. Germline V gene data show CDR1 as SGHAT and CDR2 as FQNNGV. V lost 5 bases, J lost 9 bases, and 19 bases lay in between. The CDR3 is 15 residues long. CDR3 DNA: TGTGCCAGCAGCCTGAGACCCAAGGCCGACCGGGAGCTGTTTTTT. Translating gives CASSLRPKADRELFF.

J is TRBJ2-6 and V is TRBV11-2; D is unresolved. V lost 0 bases and J lost 2, with 5 bases in between. The germline V gene encodes CDR1 SGHAT and CDR2 FQNNGV. This CDR3 region has 15 residues. The chain's CDR3 is CASSLERPGANVLTF. The CDR3 DNA reads TGTGCCAGCAGCTTAGAGAGGCCTGGGGCCAACGTCCTGACTTTC.

The chain carries TRBV6-7 and TRBJ2-7; no firm D call. TRBV6-7 is an open reading frame, and its role is uncertain. Trimming cost V 11 bases and J 0 bases, with 14 bases left between them. The CDR3 runs to 13 residues. As DNA, the CDR3 is TGTGCCCACCGCGCCTCTCCCTCCTACGAGCAGTACGTC. This translates into CAHRASPSYEQYV.

This rearrangement joins TRBV3-1 to TRBJ2-3; the D gene is possibly TRBD1 (5 bases). Germline CDR1 is LGHDT and CDR2 is YNNKEL (reference sequence). The V gene lost 0 bases and the J gene lost 3 bases, with 13 bases spanning the gap. The CDR3 length is 16 residues. CDR3 sequence reads: CASSQDRMAGTDTQYF. The DNA of the CDR3 is TGTGCCAGCAGCCAAGATAGGATGGCAGGGACAGATACGCAGTATTTT.

This clonotype has at least ten counts. The rearrangement joins TRBV30 to TRBJ2-1; no clear D. Trimming removed 4 bases at V and 7 bases at J, with 20 bases between. Germline CDR1 and CDR2: GTSNPN and SVGIG (reference sequence). The CDR3 length is 15 residues. The CDR3 DNA reads as TGTGCCTGGAACCGCCGAGAGGTGGGATGGAATGAGCAGTTCTTC. As protein: CAWNRREVGWNEQFF.

At least ten counts were recorded for this clonotype. The chain has TRBV7-3 and TRBJ2-2; 9 bases align to TRBD2. V dropped 5 bases and J dropped 1; count of bases not matched to a gene: 11. CDR1 is SGHTA and CDR2 is FQGTGA in the germline V gene. CDR3 length: 18 residues. The CDR3 reads CASSPFRAGGKNTGELFF. The CDR3 DNA sequence: TGTGCCAGCAGCCCGTTCCGGGCGGGGGGGAAGAACACCGGGGAGCTGTTTTTT.

In its sample, this clonotype was seen once. J is TRBJ1-2 and V is TRBV19; D is ambiguous. The CDR3 is made up of 12 amino acids. Trimming removed 9 bases from V and 0 bases from J, with 8 bases in between. Germline V gene lookup returns CDR1 LNHDA and CDR2 SQIVND (reference sequence). The CDR3 coding sequence is TGTGCCAGCACTCGGACTAACTATGGCTACACCTTC. Translated, it gives CASTRTNYGYTF.

This clonotype has only a few counts. The chain is built from TRBV5-4 and TRBJ2-3; 7 positions agree with TRBD2. The V and J ends lost 0 bases and 1 base, in that order; junction bases with no gene match: 8. This CDR3 is built from 17 residues. CDR1 is SGHNT and CDR2 is YYREEE in the germline V gene (reference sequence). The CDR3 sequence is CASSLAGGAGGTDTQYF. In nucleotides, the CDR3 is TGTGCCAGCAGCTTGGCGGGGGGAGCCGGGGGCACAGATACGCAGTATTTT.

The chain combines TRBV3-1 with TRBJ2-1; 9 bases align to TRBD2. Trimming took 3 bases from V and 0 from J; bases not matched to a gene: 9. Germline V CDR1 and CDR2: LGHDT, YNNKEL (reference sequence). There are 18 residues in the CDR3. The CDR3 sequence is CASSQESGGLSSYNEQFF. CDR3 in DNA: TGTGCCAGCAGCCAGGAGAGCGGGGGGCTCAGCTCCTACAATGAGCAGTTCTTC.

This clonotype was seen only a few times. The chain is built from TRBV2 and TRBJ2-2; D gene unclear. CDR3 length equals 14 residues. The V and J ends lost 7 bases and 7 bases respectively, with 16 bases between them. Looked up from germline, CDR1 is SNHLY and CDR2 is FYNNEI. Here the CDR3 reads CASKAGWVGGELFF. CDR3 nucleotides: TGTGCCAGCAAGGCAGGATGGGTTGGCGGGGAGCTGTTTTTT.

This clonotype was seen a few times. The CDR3 region has the DNA TGTGCCAGCAGTTTTAGGGGGAGAACTGAAGCTTTCTTT. Translating it yields CASSFRGRTEAFF. The V call is TRBV27, the J call TRBJ1-1; D might be TRBD1 (6 bases). Per the germline V gene, CDR1 is MNHEY and CDR2 is SMNVEV (reference sequence). The CDR3 has 13 amino acids. V lost 3 bases, J lost 5 bases, and 10 bases lay in between.

The table lists this clonotype with a few counts. The chain links TRBV5-1 to TRBJ1-2, with 11 bases matching TRBD1. Germline V gives CDR1 SGHRS, CDR2 YFSETQ. V lost 1 base, J lost 4 bases, and 3 bases stayed unmatched. The CDR3 runs 15 residues. The CDR3 DNA follows: TGCGCCAGCAGCTTGAGGACAGGGGGCGGCTATGGCTACACCTTC. This gives the protein CASSLRTGGGYGYTF.

This clonotype was seen at least ten times. J is TRBJ1-1 and V is TRBV6-6; the D gene is possibly TRBD1 (5 bases). Germline lookup yields CDR1 MNHNY and CDR2 SVGAGI (reference sequence). Between the trimmed V and J ends, which lost 7 bases and 6 bases, there was a span of 15 bases. The CDR3 has 13 residues. CDR3 DNA: TGTGCCAGCACCGTTGGTCGGGGGTCTGAAGCTTTCTTT. Protein: CASTVGRGSEAFF.

This clonotype was found many times. V is TRBV4-1 and J is TRBJ1-5; TRBD1 might be the D (6 bases). Germline V gene data show CDR1 as MGHRA and CDR2 as YSYEKL. This CDR3 contains 16 residues. V lost 0 bases and J 1 base, leaving 10 bases between the germline ends. The CDR3 DNA reads as TGCGCCAGCAGCCAAGACAGGGGTTACAGCAATCAGCCCCAGCATTTT. Translation gives CASSQDRGYSNQPQHF.

This clonotype was seen a few times. The germline gene is not matched at one end of the junction; a read error may be the cause. The V call is TRBV11-3, the J call TRBJ1-1; D not resolved. Looked up from germline, CDR1 is SGHNT and CDR2 is YENEEA. The CDR3 is 13 residues long. The CDR3 here is CASSLDGNTEAFF. CDR3 DNA: TGTGCCAGCAGCCTAGACGGGAACACTGAAGCTTTCTTT.